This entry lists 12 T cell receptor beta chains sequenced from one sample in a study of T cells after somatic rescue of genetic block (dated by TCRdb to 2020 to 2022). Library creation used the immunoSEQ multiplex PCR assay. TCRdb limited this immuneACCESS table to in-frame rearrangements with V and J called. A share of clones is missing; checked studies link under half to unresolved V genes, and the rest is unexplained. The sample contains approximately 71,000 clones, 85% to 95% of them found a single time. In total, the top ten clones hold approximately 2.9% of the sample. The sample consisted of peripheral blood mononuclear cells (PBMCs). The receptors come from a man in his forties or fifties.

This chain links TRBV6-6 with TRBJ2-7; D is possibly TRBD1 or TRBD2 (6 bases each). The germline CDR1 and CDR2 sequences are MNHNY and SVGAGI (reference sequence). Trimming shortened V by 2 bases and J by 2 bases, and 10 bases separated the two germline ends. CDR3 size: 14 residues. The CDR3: CASSYNRGPYEQYF. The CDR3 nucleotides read TGTGCCAGCAGTTACAACCGGGGGCCCTACGAGCAGTACTTC.

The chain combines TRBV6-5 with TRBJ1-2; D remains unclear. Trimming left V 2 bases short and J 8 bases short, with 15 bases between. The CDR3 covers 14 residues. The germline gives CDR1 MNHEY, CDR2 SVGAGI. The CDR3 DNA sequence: TGTGCCAGCAGTTACGCCGAACCTGCTGGGGGCTACACCTTC. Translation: CASSYAEPAGGYTF.

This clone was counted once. The CDR3 DNA is TGTGCCAGCAGCCTCCTGAGTGGTCAGGGGGATCCTTTACTCGGTGAGCAGTTCTTC. As protein: CASSLLSGQGDPLLGEQFF. V is TRBV7-8 and J is TRBJ2-1; the match to TRBD1 covers 7 bases. CDR1 SGHVS and CDR2 FQNEAQ come from the germline V gene. There are 19 residues in the CDR3. The V segment lost 5 bases and the J segment 9 bases; nucleotides outside the gene matches: 25.

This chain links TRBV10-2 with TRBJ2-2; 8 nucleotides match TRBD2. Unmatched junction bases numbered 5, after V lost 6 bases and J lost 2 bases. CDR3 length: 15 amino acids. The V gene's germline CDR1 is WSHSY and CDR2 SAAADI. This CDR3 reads CASRGRGVNTGELFF. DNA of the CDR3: TGCGCCAGCAGGGGGCGGGGGGTCAACACCGGGGAGCTGTTTTTT.

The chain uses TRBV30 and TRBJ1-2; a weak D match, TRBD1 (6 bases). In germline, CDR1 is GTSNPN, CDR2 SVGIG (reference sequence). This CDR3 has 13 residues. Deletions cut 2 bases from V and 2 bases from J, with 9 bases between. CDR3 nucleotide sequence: TGTGCCTGGAGTCCGGACAGCAACTATGGCTACACCTTC. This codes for CAWSPDSNYGYTF.

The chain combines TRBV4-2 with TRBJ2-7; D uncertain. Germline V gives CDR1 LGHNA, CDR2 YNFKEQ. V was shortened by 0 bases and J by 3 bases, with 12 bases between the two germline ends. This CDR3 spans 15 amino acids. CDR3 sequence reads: CASSQDPAVGYEQYF. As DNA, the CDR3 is TGTGCCAGCAGCCAAGATCCCGCGGTTGGCTACGAGCAGTACTTC.

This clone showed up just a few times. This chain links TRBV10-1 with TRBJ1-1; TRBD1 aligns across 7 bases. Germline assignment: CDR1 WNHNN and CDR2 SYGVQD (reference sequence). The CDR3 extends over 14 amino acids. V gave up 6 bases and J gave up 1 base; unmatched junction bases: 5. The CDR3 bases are TGCGCCAGCAGCGAAGGGACAGAGAACACTGAAGCTTTCTTT. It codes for CASSEGTENTEAFF.

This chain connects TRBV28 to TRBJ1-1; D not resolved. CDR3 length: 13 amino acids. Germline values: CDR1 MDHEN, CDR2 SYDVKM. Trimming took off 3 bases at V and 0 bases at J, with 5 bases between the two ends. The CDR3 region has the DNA TGTGCCAGCAGTTTCCCGGTGAACACTGAAGCTTTCTTT. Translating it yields CASSFPVNTEAFF.

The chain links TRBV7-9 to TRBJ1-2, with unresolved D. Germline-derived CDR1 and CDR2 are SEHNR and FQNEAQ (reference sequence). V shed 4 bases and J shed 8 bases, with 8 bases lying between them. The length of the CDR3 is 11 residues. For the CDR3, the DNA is TGTGCCAGCAGCTCCGGGCCGGGCTACACCTTC. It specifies CASSSGPGYTF.

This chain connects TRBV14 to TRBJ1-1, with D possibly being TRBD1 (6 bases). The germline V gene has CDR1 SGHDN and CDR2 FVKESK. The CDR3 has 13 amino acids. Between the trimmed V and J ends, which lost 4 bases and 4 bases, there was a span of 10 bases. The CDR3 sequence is CASSRTGLTEAFF. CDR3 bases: TGTGCCAGCAGCCGAACAGGGCTCACTGAAGCTTTCTTT.

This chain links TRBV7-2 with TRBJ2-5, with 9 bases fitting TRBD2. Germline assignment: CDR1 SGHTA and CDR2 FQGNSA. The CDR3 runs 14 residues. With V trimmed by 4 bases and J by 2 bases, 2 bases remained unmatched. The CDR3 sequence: CASSSGLAQETQYF. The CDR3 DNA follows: TGTGCCAGCAGCTCGGGACTAGCTCAAGAGACCCAGTACTTC.

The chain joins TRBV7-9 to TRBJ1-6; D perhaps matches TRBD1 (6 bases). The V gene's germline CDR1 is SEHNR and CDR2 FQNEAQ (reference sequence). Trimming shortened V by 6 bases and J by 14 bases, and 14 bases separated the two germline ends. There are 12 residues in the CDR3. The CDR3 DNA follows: TGTGCCAGCAGTTTTGGACAGCGGTCCCTCCACTTT. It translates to CASSFGQRSLHF.